The following is a T cell receptor (beta chain) sequence with its context. The antigen remains unidentified. The sample is drawn from a study of CD8+ T cells in alopecia areata. Findings and limits, study-wide: When scalp samples are sequenced, resident alphabeta T cells of normal skin are also captured.

The sequencing template was cDNA reverse transcribed from extracted RNA. Sequenced by immunoSEQ multiplex PCR; TCRdb stores in-frame clones only, minus some. This sample yields about 120,000 clones, of which more than 30% are seen a single time; over 3% belongs to the top ten. V was shortened by 3 bases and J by 4 bases, with 17 bases between the two germline ends. Germline-derived CDR1 and CDR2 are SGHRS and YFSETQ. CDR3 size: 17 residues. Lesional scalp tissue (obtained by punch biopsy) and peripheral blood were collected from alopecia areata patients. The chain is built from TRBV5-1 and TRBJ2-6; D ambiguous. The receptor comes from a human donor with alopecia areata. The sequenced sample was CD4+ T cells sorted from blood. The CDR3 bases are TGCGCCAGCAGCTCCTCCCCACGGGCTGCCGGGGCCAACGTCCTGACTTTC. This translates into CASSSSPRAAGANVLTF.